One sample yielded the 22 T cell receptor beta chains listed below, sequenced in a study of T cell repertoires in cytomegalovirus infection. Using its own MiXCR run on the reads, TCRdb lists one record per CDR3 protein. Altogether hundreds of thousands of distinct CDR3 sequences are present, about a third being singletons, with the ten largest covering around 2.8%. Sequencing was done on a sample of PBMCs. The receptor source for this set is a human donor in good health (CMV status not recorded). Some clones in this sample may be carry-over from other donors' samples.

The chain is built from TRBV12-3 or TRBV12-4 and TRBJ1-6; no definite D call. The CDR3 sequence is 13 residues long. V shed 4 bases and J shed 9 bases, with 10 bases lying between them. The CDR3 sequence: CASSSNAISPLHF. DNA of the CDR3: TGTGCCAGCAGTTCTAACGCCATTTCACCCCTCCACTTT.

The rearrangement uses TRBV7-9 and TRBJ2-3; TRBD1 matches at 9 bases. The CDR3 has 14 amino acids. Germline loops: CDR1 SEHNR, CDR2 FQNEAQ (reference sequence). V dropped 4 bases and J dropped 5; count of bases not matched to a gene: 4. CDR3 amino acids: CASSYGTGIDTQYF. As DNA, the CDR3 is TGTGCCAGCAGCTATGGGACAGGGATAGATACGCAGTATTTT.

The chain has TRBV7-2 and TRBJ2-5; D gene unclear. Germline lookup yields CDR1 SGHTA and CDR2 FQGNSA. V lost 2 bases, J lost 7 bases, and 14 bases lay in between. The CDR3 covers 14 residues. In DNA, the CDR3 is TGTGCCAGCAGCTTAAGCCGGAAACTGGGGACCCAGTACTTC. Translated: CASSLSRKLGTQYF. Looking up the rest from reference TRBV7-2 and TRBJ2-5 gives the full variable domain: GAGVSQSPSNKVTEKGKDVELRCDPISGHTALYWYRQSLGQGLEFLIYFQGNSAPDKSGLPSDRFSAERTGGSVSTLTIQRTQQEDSAVYLCASSLSRKLGTQYFGPGTRLLVL.

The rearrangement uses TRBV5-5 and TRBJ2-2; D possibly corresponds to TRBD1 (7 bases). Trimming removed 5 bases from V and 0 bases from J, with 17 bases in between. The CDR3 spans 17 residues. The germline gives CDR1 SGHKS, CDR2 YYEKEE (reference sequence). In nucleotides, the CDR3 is TGTGCCAGCAGGACCCACAGGGGAGGAACGAACACCGGGGAGCTGTTTTTT. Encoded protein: CASRTHRGGTNTGELFF.

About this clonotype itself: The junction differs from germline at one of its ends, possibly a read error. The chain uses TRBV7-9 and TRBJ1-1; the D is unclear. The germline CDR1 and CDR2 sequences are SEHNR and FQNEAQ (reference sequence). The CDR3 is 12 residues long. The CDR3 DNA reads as TGTGCCAGCAGCTTAGGGCGGTCGGCCGGTGGATTT. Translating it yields CASSLGRSAGGF. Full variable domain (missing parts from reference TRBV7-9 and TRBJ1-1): DTGVSQNPRHKITKRGQNVTFRCDPISEHNRLYWYRQTLGQGPEFLTYFQNEAQLEKSRLLSDRFSAERPKGSFSTLEIQRTEQGDSAMYLCASSLGRSAGGFGQGTRLTVV.

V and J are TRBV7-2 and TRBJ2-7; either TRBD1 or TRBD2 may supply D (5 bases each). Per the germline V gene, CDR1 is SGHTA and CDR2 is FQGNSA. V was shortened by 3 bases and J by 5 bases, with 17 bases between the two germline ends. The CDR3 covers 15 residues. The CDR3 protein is CASSFPGPRSHEQYF. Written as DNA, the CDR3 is TGTGCCAGCAGCTTTCCGGGGCCTCGGAGCCACGAGCAGTACTTC.

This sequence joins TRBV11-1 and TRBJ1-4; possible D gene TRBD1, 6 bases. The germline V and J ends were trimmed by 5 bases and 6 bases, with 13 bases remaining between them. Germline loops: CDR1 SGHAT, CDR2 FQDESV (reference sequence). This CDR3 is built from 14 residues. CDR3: CASSPDSRYEKLFF. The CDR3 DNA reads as TGTGCCAGCAGCCCGGACAGTCGCTATGAAAAACTGTTTTTT. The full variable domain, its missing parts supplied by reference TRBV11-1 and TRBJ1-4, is EAEVAQSPRYKITEKSQAVAFWCDPISGHATLYWYRQILGQGPELLVQFQDESVVDDSQLPKDRFSAERLKGVDSTLKIQPAELGDSAMYLCASSPDSRYEKLFFGSGTQLSVL.

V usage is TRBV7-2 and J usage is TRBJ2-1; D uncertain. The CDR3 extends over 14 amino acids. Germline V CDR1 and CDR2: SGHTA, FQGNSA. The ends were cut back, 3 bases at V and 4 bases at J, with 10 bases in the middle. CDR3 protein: CASSFSDGYNEQFF. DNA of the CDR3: TGTGCCAGCAGCTTCTCTGACGGTTACAATGAGCAGTTCTTC.

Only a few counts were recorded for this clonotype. The CDR3 protein is CASSLGEKKPQHF. In nucleotides, the CDR3 is TGTGCCAGCAGCTTAGGGGAAAAGAAGCCCCAGCATTTT. This rearrangement joins TRBV7-9 to TRBJ1-5; unclear D gene. Germline V gene lookup returns CDR1 SEHNR and CDR2 FQNEAQ (reference sequence). This CDR3 contains 13 residues. Trimming left V 1 base short and J 8 bases short, with 9 bases between. Supplemented by reference TRBV7-9 and TRBJ1-5, the full variable domain reads DTGVSQNPRHKITKRGQNVTFRCDPISEHNRLYWYRQTLGQGPEFLTYFQNEAQLEKSRLLSDRFSAERPKGSFSTLEIQRTEQGDSAMYLCASSLGEKKPQHFGDGTRLSIL.

Written as DNA, the CDR3 is TGTGCCAGCAGCTTAGCCCGGTATGGTGCTGAAGCTTTCTTT. Its protein product is CASSLARYGAEAFF. The chain is built from TRBV7-8 and TRBJ1-1, with D hard to call. The germline V gene encodes CDR1 SGHVS and CDR2 FQNEAQ. This CDR3 is built from 14 residues. The ends were cut back, 0 bases at V and 6 bases at J, with 11 bases in the middle.

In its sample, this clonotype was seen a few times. CDR3 DNA sequence: TGCAGTGCCGTCCGTTCGGGAGATACGCAGTATTTT. As protein: CSAVRSGDTQYF. The chain recombines TRBV20-1 with TRBJ2-3; D is unresolved. V gave up 6 bases and J gave up 5 bases, with 12 bases separating them. Germline CDR1 and CDR2: DFQATT and SNEGSKA (reference sequence). The CDR3 is 12 amino acids.

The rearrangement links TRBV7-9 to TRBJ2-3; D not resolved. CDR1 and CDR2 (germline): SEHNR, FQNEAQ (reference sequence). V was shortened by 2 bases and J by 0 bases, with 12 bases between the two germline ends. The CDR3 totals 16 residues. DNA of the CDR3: TGTGCCAGCAGCTTATCTGCCGGATCTAGCACAGATACGCAGTATTTT. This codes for CASSLSAGSSTDTQYF.

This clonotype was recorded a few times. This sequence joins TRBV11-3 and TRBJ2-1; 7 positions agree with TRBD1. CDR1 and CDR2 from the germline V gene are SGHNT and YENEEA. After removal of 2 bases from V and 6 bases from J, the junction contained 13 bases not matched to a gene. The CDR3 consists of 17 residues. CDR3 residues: CASSLLERDRPSNEQFF. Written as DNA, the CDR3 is TGTGCCAGCAGCTTATTGGAACGGGACAGACCCTCCAATGAGCAGTTCTTC.

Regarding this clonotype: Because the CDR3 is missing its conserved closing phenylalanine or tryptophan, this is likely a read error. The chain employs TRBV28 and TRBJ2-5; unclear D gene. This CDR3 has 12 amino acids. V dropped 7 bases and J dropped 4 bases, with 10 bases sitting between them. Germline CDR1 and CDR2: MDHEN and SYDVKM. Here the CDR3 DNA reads TGTGCCAGCAATGGGGTCGGAGAGACCCAGTACTTA. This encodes CASNGVGETQYL.

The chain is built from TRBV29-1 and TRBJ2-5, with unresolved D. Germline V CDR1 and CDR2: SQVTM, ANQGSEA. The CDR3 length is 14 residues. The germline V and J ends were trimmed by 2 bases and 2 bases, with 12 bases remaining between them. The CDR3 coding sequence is TGCAGCGTTGAAACGGATATACTACAAGAGACCCAGTACTTC. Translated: CSVETDILQETQYF.

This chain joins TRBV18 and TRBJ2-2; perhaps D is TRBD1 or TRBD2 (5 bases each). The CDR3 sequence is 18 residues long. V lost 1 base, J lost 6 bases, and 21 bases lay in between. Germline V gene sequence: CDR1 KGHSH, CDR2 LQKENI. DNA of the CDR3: TGTGCCAGCTCACCACGATTATCCGGGACGGCTAACCCCGGGGAGCTGTTTTTT. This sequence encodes CASSPRLSGTANPGELFF.

Here the CDR3 reads CASIQSRGITYEQYF. DNA of the CDR3: TGTGCCAGTATACAGTCACGCGGAATAACCTACGAGCAGTACTTC. This chain joins TRBV19 and TRBJ2-7; D is undetermined. The CDR3 runs 15 residues. CDR1 is LNHDA, CDR2 SQIVND, per germline (reference sequence). The V and J ends lost 7 bases and 2 bases respectively, with 18 bases between them.

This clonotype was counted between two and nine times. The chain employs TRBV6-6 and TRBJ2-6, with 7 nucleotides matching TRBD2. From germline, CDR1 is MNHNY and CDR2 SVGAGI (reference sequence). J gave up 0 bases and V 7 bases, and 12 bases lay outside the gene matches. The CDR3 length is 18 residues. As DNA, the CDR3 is TGTGCCAGCATCCACCGACGGGGGGAGAGCTCTGGGGCCAACGTCCTGACTTTC. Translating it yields CASIHRRGESSGANVLTF.

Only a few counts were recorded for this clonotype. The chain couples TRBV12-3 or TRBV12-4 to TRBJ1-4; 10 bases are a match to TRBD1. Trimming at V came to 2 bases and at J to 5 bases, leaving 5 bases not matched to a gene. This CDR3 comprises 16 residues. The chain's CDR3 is CASSLSGTGENEKLFF. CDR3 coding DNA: TGTGCCAGCAGTTTATCCGGGACAGGGGAAAATGAAAAACTGTTTTTT.

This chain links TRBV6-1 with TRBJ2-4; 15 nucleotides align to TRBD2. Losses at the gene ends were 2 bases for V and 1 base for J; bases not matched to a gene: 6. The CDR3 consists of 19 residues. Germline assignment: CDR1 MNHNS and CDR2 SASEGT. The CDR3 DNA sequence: TGTGCCAGCAGTGAAAGAGGACTAGCGGGGGGGCCGGCCAAAAACATTCAGTACTTC. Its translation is CASSERGLAGGPAKNIQYF.

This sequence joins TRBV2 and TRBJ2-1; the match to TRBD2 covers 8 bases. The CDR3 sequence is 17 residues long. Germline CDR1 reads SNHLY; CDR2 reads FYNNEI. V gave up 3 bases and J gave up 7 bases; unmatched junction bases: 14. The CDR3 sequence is CASSDHRLLAGGNEQFF. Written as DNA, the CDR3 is TGTGCCAGCAGTGATCACCGACTCCTAGCGGGTGGAAATGAGCAGTTCTTC.

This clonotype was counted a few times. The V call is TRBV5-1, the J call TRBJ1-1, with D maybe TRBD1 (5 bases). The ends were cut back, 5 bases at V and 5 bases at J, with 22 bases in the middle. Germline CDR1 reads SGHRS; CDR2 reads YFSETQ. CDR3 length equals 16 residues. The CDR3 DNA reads TGCGCCAGCAGAAGACAGAAGGAGAGCCAAGGGACTGAAGCTTTCTTT. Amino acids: CASRRQKESQGTEAFF.